One sample yielded the 20 T cell receptor beta chains listed below, sequenced in a study of blood T cell repertoires in COVID-19. Sequencing was performed with immunoSEQ multiplex PCR; in TCRdb, only in-frame clones are kept and a portion is missing. The profile shows 20,000 to 30,000 clones, 85% to 90% of them singletons. The sequencing input was peripheral blood. The receptors were gathered from an older woman with active COVID-19.

This rearrangement joins TRBV2 to TRBJ2-6, with 7 nucleotides matching TRBD1. The germline CDR1 and CDR2 sequences are SNHLY and FYNNEI. J lost 1 base, V lost 8 bases, and 20 bases had no gene match. This CDR3 spans 20 amino acids. CDR3 nucleotide sequence: TGTGCCAGCCTATTCACAGGGGCCTTTTATGGCGGATCTGGGGCCAACGTCCTGACTTTC. Amino acids: CASLFTGAFYGGSGANVLTF.

V gene TRBV9 combines with J gene TRBJ2-1, with TRBD1 as a possible D gene (5 bases). Germline V gives CDR1 SGDLS, CDR2 YYNGEE. The V gene lost 5 bases and the J gene lost 0 bases, with 9 bases spanning the gap. The CDR3 sequence is 14 residues long. The CDR3 nucleotides are TGTGCCAGCAGTAGGGGTAGCTCCTACAATGAGCAGTTCTTC. It is translated as CASSRGSSYNEQFF.

In this sample, this clone turned up once. The CDR3 nucleotides are TGTGCCAGCAGTGAATCTAGCAAGCTACAAGAGACCCAGTACTTC. The encoded protein is CASSESSKLQETQYF. This chain uses TRBV25-1 with TRBJ2-5; TRBD2 might be the D (5 bases). Trimming cost V 1 base and J 2 bases, with 11 bases left between them. Germline CDR1 reads MGHDK; CDR2 reads SYGVNS. The CDR3 runs 15 residues.

This sequence joins TRBV14 and TRBJ2-1; 11 bases line up with TRBD2. The germline V gene has CDR1 SGHDN and CDR2 FVKESK. This CDR3 is 16 amino acids long. Trimming cost V 3 bases and J 3 bases; bases outside gene matches: 4. This chain's CDR3 is CASSQLGTSGYNEQFF. CDR3 bases: TGTGCCAGCAGCCAGCTCGGGACTAGCGGCTACAATGAGCAGTTCTTC.

The V gene is TRBV6-5, the J gene TRBJ2-1; 7 bases are shared with TRBD2. The CDR3 length is 13 residues. CDR1 MNHEY and CDR2 SVGAGI come from the germline V gene. V was clipped by 2 bases and J by 8 bases; unmatched bases: 3. CDR3 amino acids: CASSYPGRDEQFF. CDR3 DNA: TGTGCCAGCAGTTACCCGGGGAGGGATGAGCAGTTCTTC.

The J gene is TRBJ2-2, the V gene TRBV7-6; D not certain. The CDR3 totals 15 residues. V was pared by 5 bases and J by 1 base, with 11 bases between. Germline V gene data show CDR1 as SGHVS and CDR2 as FNYEAQ. The CDR3 DNA sequence: TGTGCCAGCAGCCCCCTGTATAGGAACACCGGGGAGCTGTTTTTT. Amino acid sequence: CASSPLYRNTGELFF.

The chain links TRBV7-2 to TRBJ2-7; 9 bases are a match to TRBD1. Germline trimming cut 0 bases from V and 2 bases from J; bases unmatched to any gene: 2. CDR1 and CDR2 (germline): SGHTA, FQGNSA. The CDR3 covers 15 residues. DNA of the CDR3: TGTGCCAGCAGCTTAGCTCGGGACAGGGCCTACGAGCAGTACTTC. Its translation is CASSLARDRAYEQYF.

The chain employs TRBV5-8 and TRBJ2-7; D is perhaps TRBD1 (5 bases). Germline assignment: CDR1 SGHTS and CDR2 YDEGEE. The V gene lost 6 bases and the J gene lost 5 bases, with 12 bases spanning the gap. There are 12 residues in the CDR3. The CDR3 loop is CASNLQGNEQYF. The CDR3 region has the DNA TGTGCCAGCAACCTCCAGGGCAACGAGCAGTACTTC.

This clone was seen a handful of times. The chain recombines TRBV19 with TRBJ1-5; tentative D call: TRBD1 (5 bases). The length of the CDR3 is 17 residues. The V and J ends lost 4 bases and 6 bases respectively, with 22 bases between them. Germline CDR1 reads LNHDA; CDR2 reads SQIVND (reference sequence). CDR3 DNA: TGTGCCAGTAGTAGATCTTTGGACGGTAGGGGTCTTCAGCCCCAGCATTTT. This codes for CASSRSLDGRGLQPQHF.

The chain employs TRBV25-1 and TRBJ1-4; TRBD1 matches 7 bases. Per germline, CDR1 MGHDK and CDR2 SYGVNS. The CDR3 loop spans 14 amino acids. Losses at the gene ends were 5 bases for V and 7 bases for J; bases not matched to a gene: 7. CDR3 nucleotides: TGTGCCAGCAGTCCGACAGGGTGGGGTGAAAAACTGTTTTTT. Its translation: CASSPTGWGEKLFF.

The V and J genes are TRBV27 and TRBJ2-5; weak D call: TRBD2 (6 bases). Germline CDR1 MNHEY, CDR2 SMNVEV (reference sequence). The CDR3 length is 14 residues. V was trimmed by 6 bases and J by 5 bases, leaving 16 bases between them. The CDR3 sequence: CASRNAGYGETQYF. CDR3 coding DNA: TGTGCCAGCAGGAATGCGGGGTACGGCGAGACCCAGTACTTC.

The gene calls are TRBV14 and TRBJ2-1; no reliable D call. The CDR3 runs 13 residues. Trimming shortened V by 3 bases and J by 6 bases, and 9 bases separated the two germline ends. Germline lookup yields CDR1 SGHDN and CDR2 FVKESK. CDR3 loop: CASSHNEFNEQFF. The CDR3 DNA is TGTGCCAGCAGCCATAATGAGTTCAATGAGCAGTTCTTC.

The rearrangement uses TRBV5-1 and TRBJ2-3; TRBD2 matches 9 bases. CDR1 and CDR2 from the germline V gene are SGHRS and YFSETQ. This CDR3 has 14 residues. Germline trimming cut 2 bases from V and 6 bases from J; bases unmatched to any gene: 4. CDR3 region: CASSFAGGLDTQYF. The CDR3 DNA is TGCGCCAGCAGCTTCGCGGGAGGGCTGGATACGCAGTATTTT.

This chain links TRBV6-5 with TRBJ1-4; D gene unclear. In germline, CDR1 is MNHEY, CDR2 SVGAGI. Trimming left V 7 bases short and J 1 base short, with 10 bases between. The CDR3 runs 14 residues. The DNA of the CDR3 is TGTGCCAGCACCCCTGTAGTAACTAATGAAAAACTGTTTTTT. Translation gives CASTPVVTNEKLFF.

The gene calls are TRBV5-6 and TRBJ2-7; possible D gene TRBD2, 5 bases. The CDR3 extends over 15 amino acids. The V end was cut by 0 bases, the J end by 3 bases, with 13 bases between. From germline, CDR1 is SGHDT and CDR2 YYEEEE. The DNA of the CDR3 is TGTGCCAGCAGCTTGGGGGCGGGCCTCGTCTACGAGCAGTACTTC. Protein: CASSLGAGLVYEQYF.

This chain connects TRBV7-8 to TRBJ2-3, with 9 bases matching TRBD2. The CDR3 runs to 15 residues. V lost 1 base, J lost 4 bases, and 3 bases stayed unmatched. The germline CDR1 and CDR2 sequences are SGHVS and FQNEAQ. The CDR3 DNA is TGTGCCAGCAGCTTAGAAGCGGGAGGCCCAGATACGCAGTATTTT. Residues: CASSLEAGGPDTQYF.

V gene TRBV5-1 combines with J gene TRBJ1-3; 7 positions agree with TRBD1. The length of the CDR3 is 14 residues. V lost 0 bases, J lost 7 bases, and 4 bases stayed unmatched. CDR1 is SGHRS and CDR2 is YFSETQ in the germline V gene. CDR3 residues: CASSLGSGGNTIYF. Here the CDR3 DNA reads TGCGCCAGCAGCTTGGGGTCAGGGGGTAACACCATATATTTT.

The chain uses TRBV27 and TRBJ1-1; a weak D match, TRBD1 (6 bases). CDR3 size: 14 residues. Germline CDR1 reads MNHEY; CDR2 reads SMNVEV (reference sequence). V lost 2 bases to trimming and J lost 1 base, with 8 bases between them. The CDR3 region has the DNA TGTGCCAGCAGTTTAATGGGGGCGAACACTGAAGCTTTCTTT. Amino acid sequence: CASSLMGANTEAFF.

V gene TRBV20-1 combines with J gene TRBJ1-1, with no clear D. V shed 8 bases and J shed 1 base, with 5 bases lying between them. CDR1 is DFQATT, CDR2 SNEGSKA, per germline (reference sequence). This CDR3 region has 10 residues. CDR3 sequence: CSFRNTEAFF. The CDR3 DNA reads as TGCAGTTTCAGGAACACTGAAGCTTTCTTT.

The chain is built from TRBV11-2 and TRBJ1-2; 7 bases map to TRBD1. The CDR3 loop spans 14 amino acids. Trimming at V came to 3 bases and at J to 8 bases, leaving 9 bases not matched to a gene. CDR1 and CDR2 from the germline V gene are SGHAT and FQNNGV. CDR3 coding DNA: TGTGCCAGCAGCTTTAGCAGGGGGAATGGGGGCTACACCTTC. This translates into CASSFSRGNGGYTF.